This T cell receptor (beta chain) stems from a study of blood T cells in healthy people across ages. A sample-barcoded 5' primer and a J-beta primer mix were used in a second PCR of roughly 7 to 11 cycles. TCRdb independently ran MiXCR on the 5' RACE reads; one entry per CDR3 protein. The table records 1.5 million to 2 million distinct CDR3 sequences, roughly 28% of them present only once. CDR3 length: 15 residues. Germline loops: CDR1 MNHNY, CDR2 SVGAGI (reference sequence). Trimming left V 0 bases short and J 4 bases short, with 11 bases between. This receptor was taken from a woman in her thirties in good health. The rearrangement uses TRBV6-6 and TRBJ2-3; D is unresolved. The sample consisted of blood. In DNA form, the CDR3 reads TGTGCCAGCAGTTACTCCCTTGACGTCTCAGATACGCAGTATTTT. Protein sequence: CASSYSLDVSDTQYF.